These 23 T cell receptor beta chains share one sample of origin, sequenced in a study of cytomegalovirus exposure and HLA in healthy donors. PCR was performed using 60 Vbeta and 13 Jbeta primers. TCRdb keeps only in-frame clones here, not all; method: immunoSEQ multiplex PCR. The sample includes around 200,000 clones, just over 75% of them seen just once. Sequenced sample: PBMCs. The receptors shown here come from a woman between 55 and 75 years old in good health and CMV-seropositive.

A remark on this clone: One end of the junction fails to match germline, which may point to a read error. V and J are TRBV5-6 and TRBJ1-4; maybe TRBD1 (6 bases). CDR3 length: 13 residues. The germline V gene has CDR1 SGHDT and CDR2 YYEEEE. As DNA, the CDR3 is TGTGCCGGCAGCTTGGGGGCGAATGAAAAACTGTTTTTT. Translation gives CAGSLGANEKLFF.

This clone has just one count. The CDR3, as DNA: TGTGCCAGCAGCTTAGCCCCGGGGACAGGGGTCGGGGAGCAGTACTTC. This encodes CASSLAPGTGVGEQYF. The chain recombines TRBV7-2 with TRBJ2-7; 10 bases fit TRBD1. Germline CDR1 SGHTA, CDR2 FQGNSA. J gave up 7 bases and V 0 bases, and 9 bases lay outside the gene matches. The CDR3 loop spans 16 amino acids.

The chain has TRBV5-1 and TRBJ2-1, with 13 bases fitting TRBD2. V lost 4 bases, J lost 8 bases, and 9 bases stayed unmatched. Germline loops: CDR1 SGHRS, CDR2 YFSETQ. The CDR3 length is 16 residues. The CDR3 nucleotides read TGCGCCAGCAGCCGCCGTGGGACTAGCGGGAACGATGAGCAGTTCTTC. Translation gives CASSRRGTSGNDEQFF.

Comments on this clone: This CDR3 is also generated by other DNA sequences in the sample. V is TRBV7-9 and J is TRBJ2-5, with D hard to call. Between the trimmed V and J ends, which lost 5 bases and 4 bases, there was a span of 8 bases. Germline V gives CDR1 SEHNR, CDR2 FQNEAQ (reference sequence). The CDR3 runs to 12 residues. The CDR3 reads CASSPLSETQYF. CDR3 DNA: TGTGCCAGCAGCCCCCTTTCAGAGACCCAGTACTTC.

The chain joins TRBV5-1 to TRBJ2-7, with 7 bases identical to TRBD2. Germline-derived CDR1 and CDR2 are SGHRS and YFSETQ. The J segment lost 5 bases and the V segment lost 4 bases, leaving 9 bases of the junction unmatched. This CDR3 has 14 residues. CDR3 loop: CASSIRGERNEQYF. CDR3 nucleotide sequence: TGCGCCAGCAGCATACGGGGGGAACGGAACGAGCAGTACTTC.

The table lists this clone with a count of one. The chain couples TRBV27 to TRBJ2-7; no reliable D call. The CDR3 is 12 amino acids. Germline V gene data show CDR1 as MNHEY and CDR2 as SMNVEV (reference sequence). The V and J ends lost 5 bases and 2 bases respectively, with 7 bases between them. The CDR3 nucleotides are TGTGCCAGCAGTCGCGGTCCCTACGAGCAGTACTTC. This encodes CASSRGPYEQYF.

The V gene is TRBV7-9, the J gene TRBJ2-3; 10 bases agree with TRBD2. J gave up 2 bases and V 2 bases, and 7 bases lay outside the gene matches. CDR1 SEHNR and CDR2 FQNEAQ come from the germline V gene (reference sequence). This CDR3 is 17 amino acids long. CDR3 protein: CASSLSVGTSDTDTQYF. In nucleotides, the CDR3 is TGTGCCAGCAGCTTAAGCGTCGGGACTAGCGACACAGATACGCAGTATTTT.

Comments on this clone: Other DNA sequences within the sample encode an identical CDR3. The chain is built from TRBV5-1 and TRBJ2-1; 9 nucleotides match TRBD1. Germline V gene sequence: CDR1 SGHRS, CDR2 YFSETQ. The CDR3 sequence is 13 residues long. The V and J ends lost 3 bases and 6 bases, in that order; junction bases with no gene match: 1. The CDR3 reads CASSSGQGNEQFF. CDR3 DNA: TGCGCCAGCAGCTCGGGACAGGGCAATGAGCAGTTCTTC.

The genes are TRBV28 and TRBJ1-5, with no clear D. From germline, CDR1 is MDHEN and CDR2 SYDVKM. The length of the CDR3 is 16 residues. V lost 5 bases and J lost 2, with 16 bases in between. CDR3 residues: CASSPTGPGGNQPQHF. CDR3 nucleotide sequence: TGTGCCAGCAGTCCTACCGGGCCCGGGGGCAATCAGCCCCAGCATTTT.

The genes are TRBV6-5 and TRBJ2-7, with D tentatively TRBD1 (7 bases). The CDR3 is 14 residues long. Germline CDR1 reads MNHEY; CDR2 reads SVGAGI. Between the trimmed V and J ends, which lost 2 bases and 3 bases, there was a span of 11 bases. The CDR3 sequence: CASSYARGDYEQYF. The CDR3 DNA reads TGTGCCAGCAGTTACGCCAGGGGGGACTACGAGCAGTACTTC.

This clone was seen a single time. The V and J genes are TRBV6-6 and TRBJ2-7; a possible D gene is TRBD2 (5 bases). The germline V gene encodes CDR1 MNHNY and CDR2 SVGAGI (reference sequence). This CDR3 is 14 amino acids long. V lost 10 bases and J lost 3, with 19 bases in between. CDR3 loop: CATHRSALDYEQYF. The CDR3 DNA reads as TGTGCCACCCACCGTAGCGCTCTTGACTACGAGCAGTACTTC.

This clone was seen only a few times. This rearrangement joins TRBV5-1 to TRBJ1-5; 9 nucleotides align to TRBD1. The CDR3 is made up of 15 amino acids. With 4 bases clipped from V and 2 bases from J, the junction kept 4 bases outside the gene matches. Germline V CDR1 and CDR2: SGHRS, YFSETQ. The CDR3 sequence: CASSPQGAGNQPQHF. DNA of the CDR3: TGCGCCAGCAGCCCACAGGGGGCAGGCAATCAGCCCCAGCATTTT.

V and J are TRBV6-5 and TRBJ1-2, with D tentatively TRBD1 (5 bases). Deletions cut 0 bases from V and 4 bases from J, with 12 bases between. Germline CDR1 is MNHEY and CDR2 is SVGAGI. The CDR3 extends over 15 amino acids. The CDR3 DNA follows: TGTGCCAGCAGTTACTCGACGTCGGGGGGCTATGGCTACACCTTC. Amino acids: CASSYSTSGGYGYTF.

V is TRBV7-7 and J is TRBJ2-1; D might be TRBD1 (6 bases). Germline CDR1 SSHAT, CDR2 FNYEAQ (reference sequence). There are 16 residues in the CDR3. The V end was cut by 5 bases, the J end by 5 bases, with 19 bases between. Here the CDR3 DNA reads TGTGCCAGCAGCAAAATCGGAAGGGGGAGAGACAATGAGCAGTTCTTC. Amino acids: CASSKIGRGRDNEQFF.

The chain recombines TRBV19 with TRBJ2-2; TRBD2 aligns across 7 bases. Germline V CDR1 and CDR2: LNHDA, SQIVND (reference sequence). V lost 8 bases, J lost 4 bases, and 10 bases stayed unmatched. The CDR3 is 15 residues long. The CDR3: CASLGREVVTGELFF. The CDR3 nucleotides are TGTGCCAGTTTGGGGAGGGAGGTGGTCACCGGGGAGCTGTTTTTT.

The chain couples TRBV27 to TRBJ2-7, with a tentative D call TRBD1 (6 bases). Trimming stripped 4 bases from V and 0 bases from J, with 13 bases between. The CDR3 covers 15 residues. Germline V gene sequence: CDR1 MNHEY, CDR2 SMNVEV (reference sequence). The CDR3 here is CASSSQGIGSYEQYF. In DNA, the CDR3 is TGTGCCAGCAGTTCACAGGGAATCGGCTCCTACGAGCAGTACTTC.

This chain connects TRBV10-3 to TRBJ2-3, with 15 bases lining up with TRBD2. CDR3 length equals 13 residues. CDR1 and CDR2 (germline): ENHRY, SYGVKD. The V segment lost 11 bases and the J segment 6 bases; nucleotides outside the gene matches: 3. CDR3: CAYGLAGGDTQYF. CDR3 DNA: TGTGCCTACGGACTAGCGGGAGGGGATACGCAGTATTTT.

There are many counts of this clone. The genes are TRBV5-8 and TRBJ2-7; maybe TRBD2 (5 bases). The germline V gene has CDR1 SGHTS and CDR2 YDEGEE. The ends were cut back, 4 bases at V and 1 base at J, with 18 bases in the middle. This CDR3 is built from 16 residues. CDR3 amino acids: CASSPIRSGGSYEQYF. CDR3 DNA: TGTGCCAGCAGCCCAATAAGGAGCGGCGGGTCCTACGAGCAGTACTTC.

The chain couples TRBV2 to TRBJ1-1; D gene ambiguous. Germline V lookup: CDR1 SNHLY, CDR2 FYNNEI. V shed 5 bases and J shed 1 base, with 8 bases lying between them. The CDR3 loop spans 13 amino acids. The CDR3 loop is CASSLSSNTEAFF. CDR3 nucleotide sequence: TGTGCCAGCAGTCTTTCTTCGAACACTGAAGCTTTCTTT. Looking up the rest from reference TRBV2 and TRBJ1-1 gives the full variable domain: EPEVTQTPSHQVTQMGQEVILRCVPISNHLYFYWYRQILGQKVEFLVSFYNNEISEKSEIFDDQFSVERPDGSNFTLKIRSTKLEDSAMYFCASSLSSNTEAFFGQGTRLTVV.

This clone was detected only once. This chain connects TRBV6-4 to TRBJ1-5; D gene ambiguous. Germline CDR1 MRHNA, CDR2 SNTAGT. The V and J ends lost 7 bases and 4 bases respectively, with 17 bases between them. The CDR3 covers 15 residues. The CDR3 nucleotides are TGTGCCAGCAATGAGTTCCCCACAGTTAATCAGCCCCAGCATTTT. This translates into CASNEFPTVNQPQHF.

The J gene is TRBJ2-7, the V gene TRBV6-1, with D maybe TRBD2 (5 bases). V shed 8 bases and J shed 3 bases, with 20 bases lying between them. Per germline, CDR1 MNHNS and CDR2 SASEGT. The CDR3 runs 15 residues. In nucleotides, the CDR3 is TGTGCCAGCTCTCAGGAGGAAGGGATTTTCTACGAGCAGTACTTC. It yields the protein CASSQEEGIFYEQYF.

The V call is TRBV28, the J call TRBJ1-1; D not resolved. Looked up from germline, CDR1 is MDHEN and CDR2 is SYDVKM. The CDR3 consists of 12 residues. The V and J ends lost 5 bases and 4 bases respectively, with 8 bases between them. This chain's CDR3 is CASSTSTTEAFF. The CDR3 DNA follows: TGTGCCAGCAGTACTTCCACCACTGAAGCTTTCTTT.

This chain connects TRBV6-6 to TRBJ2-3; 14 bases are shared with TRBD2. The J segment lost 4 bases and the V segment lost 5 bases, leaving 2 bases of the junction unmatched. Germline CDR1 reads MNHNY; CDR2 reads SVGAGI (reference sequence). The CDR3 loop spans 15 amino acids. In DNA, the CDR3 is TGTGCCAGCAGTGCGACTAGCGGGGGGGCAGATACGCAGTATTTT. Protein product: CASSATSGGADTQYF.